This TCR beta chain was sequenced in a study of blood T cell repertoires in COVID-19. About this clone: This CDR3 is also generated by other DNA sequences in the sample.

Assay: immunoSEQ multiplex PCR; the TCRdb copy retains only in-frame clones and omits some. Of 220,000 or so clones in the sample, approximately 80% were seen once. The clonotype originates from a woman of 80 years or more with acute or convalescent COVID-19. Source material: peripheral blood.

The CDR3: CSVGTGNQPQHF. CDR3 in DNA: TGCAGCGTTGGGACAGGGAATCAGCCCCAGCATTTT. V usage is TRBV29-1 and J usage is TRBJ1-5; TRBD1 agrees at 8 bases. In germline, CDR1 is SQVTM, CDR2 ANQGSEA. V dropped 4 bases and J dropped 4; count of bases not matched to a gene: 0. This CDR3 comprises 12 residues.